This TCR beta chain was sequenced for a study of cytomegalovirus exposure and HLA in healthy donors (dated by TCRdb to the late 2010s). General notes on the study: According to an earlier analysis of 587 of the donors, 150 million to 200 million T cells yielded 117 million unique TCR beta sequences and less than 300 Gb of sequence data. Rather than drawing on any new phenotypic data, the later analysis identified candidate immune exposures from TCR beta sequences and the way those sequences occurred across donors. The study used immunosequencing to profile the T cell repertoires of about 670 subjects and linked those repertoires to cytomegalovirus serostatus. Approximately 300 gigabases of sequencing data and 70 million to 100 million unique TCR sequences made up an early release that covered approximately 620 HLA-typed donors. In a later genetic analysis, genome-wide SNP genotypes for 398 of the 666 donors were used, and that subset was treated as a discovery cohort. Five DR-DQ haplotypes were treated as single units for association and clustering because of strong linkage in the cohort. On average, over 200,000 unique TCR beta nucleotide sequences were sequenced per donor among 398 genotyped donors of the cohort, with roughly a sixth of those sequences being non-productive. HLA typing covered class I and class II loci at four-digit resolution. An earlier analysis of nearly 600 of the donors applied high-throughput TCR beta sequencing to assess whether each TCR beta V gene segment acted as functional or pseudogenic. A separate validation cohort of more than 100 different subjects was used in addition to the approximately 640-subject first cohort. Among the approximately 400 genotyped donors, under 90% belonged to the genetic ancestry cluster associated with self-reported Caucasian donors. Donor age, sex, ethnicity and CMV serostatus were collected together with the repertoire data. The study was designed to test whether signatures of past pathogen exposure could be identified by cataloging public T cell receptors. To predict cytomegalovirus infection status, the study combined high-throughput TCR immunosequencing, statistical association of individual TCRs with disease status, and machine learning. Typing coverage differed by locus: A, B, C, DRB1 and DQB1 were typed in about 629-640 donors, DQA1 in about 500, DPA1 in nearly 610, and DPB1 in roughly 470. Every repertoire in the discovery cohort had been generated on one and the same sequencing platform. To study patterns of TCR occurrence, a later analysis re-analyzed previously published TCR beta repertoires from 650 to 750 donors and added high-resolution HLA genotyping.

The cohort comprised 666 healthy bone marrow donors. At the time of sampling, every cohort member was nominally healthy, though immune exposures that went unrecorded were likely present. The donor was CMV seropositive and belonged to the group of 250 to 300 seropositive cohort members. A peripheral blood sample was collected from each donor, and TCR beta sequencing was performed on peripheral blood mononuclear cells. The Qiagen DNeasy Blood Extraction Kit was used to extract genomic DNA from the blood cell samples. Overall study outcomes, separate from this receptor: At a false discovery rate of 0.05, a later analysis linked approximately 18,000 TCR beta sequences to specific HLA alleles. In a later genetic analysis, fewer N-insertions in productive TCRs were reported among donors in an Asian-associated ancestry cluster than the roughly 670-donor mean. The study listed approximately 150 TCR beta chains as associated with cytomegalovirus. In an earlier analysis of fewer than 700 of the donors, most TCR beta V segments appeared in productive rearrangements about 87% or about 30% of the time, broadly matching IMGT annotations. The classifier was reported to diagnose cytomegalovirus status with high specificity and sensitivity in both the original and validation cohorts. Several of the top co-occurrence clusters appeared to be linked to parvovirus B19, influenza, CMV and Epstein-Barr virus, according to a later analysis. In vitro tests confirmed that three of the cytomegalovirus-associated TCR beta chains recognize cytomegalovirus antigens. A later analysis found that most CMV-associated TCR beta chains appeared HLA-restricted, with HLA associations seemingly driven largely by CMV exposure. It was suggested by the authors that the approach could potentially be generalized to other disease states and immunological phenotypes. Presence/absence analyses assumed roughly uniform sequencing depth across donors, an assumption that may not hold. Correlated functional status among segregating V segments might be attributable to linkage disequilibrium, but an unknown experimental factor could not be ruled out. In a later analysis, the rate of TCR association differed among HLA loci, with DRB1 alleles having the most associated TCRs and HLA-C alleles having the fewest. This cohort had only TCR beta chains sequenced, and the lack of alpha or paired-chain data limited which features could be detected. When HLA alleles, especially DR and DQ, strongly co-occurred, attributing TCR associations to individual alleles was difficult. CMV serostatus was the only immune exposure information available for the cohort. Because HLA typing was missing for some donors at each locus, association tests included only the typed subset. A cluster of highly shared sequence variants was judged likely to represent a technical artifact of the sequencing pipeline. Most TCR sequences were observed very rarely across donors, whereas some public TCRs were present in many individuals. The earlier analysis of nearly 600 of the donors excluded approximately 17 rarely observed V segments, including chromosome 9 orphons, because counts were too low. A further reported finding was that TCR beta sequences accurately predicted the HLA-A and HLA-B alleles for most subjects in the first cohort. Compared with equally common non-associated chains, HLA-associated TCR beta chains in a later analysis were more clonally expanded and had lower generation probabilities. Some IMGT-functional V segments, including TRBV6-2 and TRBV6-3, could not be distinguished by the 87-base-pair reads and were therefore excluded. A later genetic analysis associated a missense DCLRE1C variant with V-gene and J-gene trimming of TCR beta chains, and an independent cohort replicated the association.

Details on this clone: Its antigen has not been determined. Base quality data are lacking; no much larger clone is found one base away.

Measured from the cysteine to the phenylalanine, the CDR3 is 16 residues long. CDR3 DNA is the only sequence kept; it has 48 bases, read in frame from the first base. Trimming takes 2 bases off V and 8 bases off J; junction bases not matched to a gene: 10. CDR1 and CDR2 are read off the germline V gene (reference sequence) as SEHNR and FQNEAQ. The library was generated by the immunoSEQ multiplex PCR assay. A mixture of 60 forward primers for TCR Vbeta segments and 13 reverse primers for TCR Jbeta segments was used in the multiplex PCR. Amplification of the CDR3 region of rearranged TCR beta genes was performed with a multiplex PCR assay on genomic DNA. Amplified TCR beta libraries were sequenced as 87-base-pair reads on the Illumina HiSeq System. The authors' analysis ran thus. A later analysis tallied roughly 80 million unique TCR beta chains across the 666 repertoires, and 10 million to 11 million of those chains were shared by two or more donors. Raw reads were error-corrected and collapsed into unique sequences with a nearest-neighbor algorithm that merged closely related sequences to remove PCR and sequencing errors. To assign V, D and J gene segments, CDR3 sequences were aligned to IMGT reference sequences. For a sequence to be retained, a match of at least six nucleotides was required to both a V gene segment and a J gene segment. Rearrangements were classified as productive when the CDR3 lacked stop codons and remained in frame with V and J, and all other rearrangements were classified as non-productive. Following IMGT convention, CDR3 was defined as the stretch from the second conserved V-encoded cysteine to the conserved J-encoded phenylalanine. The earlier analysis of 587 of the donors excluded sequences that lacked an unambiguous match to a single V gene segment. In an earlier analysis of 587 of the donors, a V segment was called functional when productive rearrangements were above 56.7%, and segregating when the standard deviation between donors exceeded 5%. A statistical classification framework was built to diagnose cytomegalovirus status from the catalog of TCR beta chain sequences. In a later analysis, V and J genes were assigned by comparing TCR nucleotide sequences against IMGT/GENE-DB human TR gene sequences. The TCRdist pipeline was used in a later analysis to assign CDR3 sequences and most-parsimonious VDJ recombination scenarios. A later analysis defined each TCR beta chain by its CDR3 amino acid sequence plus V-gene family, and excluded reads lacking a unique V-gene family. As a way to deal with suspected cross-contamination and a sequencing artifact, a later analysis dropped 500 to 700 nucleotide sequences that were highly shared and had low generation probability. In a later analysis, a clonal expansion index for each public chain was calculated from normalized within-repertoire ranks of inferred template counts. A later analysis computed generation probabilities with a VDJ recombination model fitted to out-of-frame rearrangements, and checked the results against IGoR. In a later analysis, TCR-TCR, TCR-HLA and TCR-CMV co-occurrence was scored with hypergeometric tests, and a repertoire-size bias correction was applied to TCR pairs. In a later analysis, false discovery rates were estimated by permuting HLA or CMV assignments 20 times. In a later analysis, co-occurring TCRs were grouped using DBSCAN, and TCRdist sequence similarity was added for clustering within HLA-allele-positive subsets. For co-occurrence clustering, repertoires with fewer than 30,000 or more than 120,000 public chains were excluded, along with roughly 5 repertoires with anomalous nucleotide sharing. What TCRdb holds here is the immuneACCESS table cut down to in-frame rearrangements. Part of the clones is not present; checked against another copy, under half of the missing clones reflect an unresolved V gene, and the others are unexplained. Clone size and V and J calls were adopted from that table, with D and trimming inferred from the DNA. A total of about 120,000 clones appear in this sample, less than 10% of them only once. 5.5% to 7.5% of the sample is in the top ten clones.

The chain is encoded by TRBV7-9 joined to TRBJ2-1, with TRBD2 identical over 9 junction bases. This sequence originates from a woman between 40 and 55 years old in good health and CMV-seropositive. Sequenced input: PBMCs. The base sequence is TGTGCCAGCAGCTTACTCCAGCGGGGGGCCAGCGATGAGCAGTTCTTC. The resulting protein is CASSLLQRGASDEQFF. Reference TRBV7-9 and TRBJ2-1 proteins supply the regions before and after the CDR3; the full variable domain is: DTGVSQNPRHKITKRGQNVTFRCDPISEHNRLYWYRQTLGQGPEFLTYFQNEAQLEKSRLLSDRFSAERPKGSFSTLEIQRTEQGDSAMYLCASSLLQRGASDEQFFGPGTRLTVL.